This TCR beta chain emerged from a study of OX40 agonist ivuxolimab in advanced cancers. Whole-study results and caveats: Expanded clones belonging to CD8+ T cells outnumbered, on average, those of CD4+.

The table came from immunoSEQ multiplex PCR; TCRdb's copy has only in-frame clones and leaves some out. The profile shows tens of thousands of clones, 70% to 90% of them singletons. V was clipped by 0 bases and J by 4 bases, with 18 bases between them. The germline V gene has CDR1 KGHSH and CDR2 LQKENI. This CDR3 contains 17 residues. This clone showed up just once. The antigen is not known. V and J are TRBV18 and TRBJ1-2; possibly TRBD1 for D (5 bases). The receptor comes from an adult with an advanced solid tumor such as melanoma, head and neck, liver or kidney cancer. The sample was CD4+ or CD8+ T cells sorted from blood, taken in a trial of the OX40 agonist ivuxolimab. CDR3 nucleotide sequence: TGTGCCAGCTCACCACCGCAGGGCGGCAGTGGAGCCTATGGCTACACCTTC. It encodes CASSPPQGGSGAYGYTF. The whole variable domain, filled in from reference TRBV18 and TRBJ1-2, reads NAGVMQNPRHLVRRRGQEARLRCSPMKGHSHVYWYRQLPEEGLKFMVYLQKENIIDESGMPKERFSAEFPKEGPSILRIQQVVRGDSAAYFCASSPPQGGSGAYGYTFGSGTRLTVV.